The rows below give T cell receptor beta chains drawn from one sample of a study of T-cell reconstitution after alpha-beta-depleted transplantation in children. TCRdb processed the PCR reads anew with MiXCR; each CDR3 protein has one entry. The sample lists around 700,000 distinct CDR3 sequences; around 13% were seen once. Source: PBMCs, taken before TCRalphabeta/CD19-depleted stem cell transplant. These TCRs come from a girl aged 2 to 9 with congenital amegakaryocytic thrombocytopenia, due to receive a stem cell transplant. The CDR3 runs from the conserved cysteine through the conserved F or W. D genes are given only for firm matches. Expanded clones get a size class; other rows say once, few or many, or leave the size out.

J gene	D gene	clone size	V gene	CDR3 DNA	CDR3 protein
TRBJ2-5	.	many	TRBV7-8	TGTGCCAGCAGCTTAGAAAGGGGAGAGACCCAGTACTTC	CASSLERGETQYF
TRBJ2-2	TRBD2	few	TRBV12-3/TRBV12-4	TGTGCCAGCAGTAAAATGACTAGCGGTAACACCGGGGAGCTGTTTTTT	CASSKMTSGNTGELFF
TRBJ2-7	.	many	TRBV5-1	TGCGCCACAGCAACCGTCCCGGGACTCCCCTACGAGCAGTACTTC	CATATVPGLPYEQYF
TRBJ1-4	.	few	TRBV27	TGTGCCAGCAGTTTATCGTGGGCTAATGAAAAACTGTTTTTT	CASSLSWANEKLFF
TRBJ1-1	TRBD1	.	TRBV11-2	TGTGCCAGCAGCTCCCAACCGGGACAGGGCGACACTGAAGCTTTCTTT	CASSSQPGQGDTEAFF
TRBJ2-1	TRBD2	few	TRBV6-1	TGTGCCAGCAGCCCCGGTGGGGGGGGCAATGAGCAGTTCTTC	CASSPGGGGNEQFF
TRBJ2-7	TRBD1	many	TRBV5-1	TGCGCCAGCAGCTACCTATCAGGGACAGCCTACGAGCAGTACTTC	CASSYLSGTAYEQYF
TRBJ2-7	.	many	TRBV5-1	TGTGCCAGCAGTTCCACCTACGAGCAGTACTTC	CASSSTYEQYF
TRBJ1-6	TRBD1	many	TRBV5-1	TGCGCCAGCAGGACAGGGGGGTATTCACCCCTCCACTTT	CASRTGGYSPLHF
TRBJ1-3	.	many	TRBV12-3/TRBV12-4	TGTGCCAGCAGTTTAGGGACAGCTGGAAACACCATATATTTT	CASSLGTAGNTIYF
TRBJ2-3	TRBD2	many	TRBV12-3/TRBV12-4	TGTGCCAGCACACAAGCGGGAGAAGGAGATACGCAGTATTTT	CASTQAGEGDTQYF
TRBJ2-2	.	many	TRBV12-3/TRBV12-4	TGTGCCAGCAGTTTCGCGGGGGCGGACGGGGAGCTGTTTTTT	CASSFAGADGELFF
TRBJ1-2	TRBD1	.	TRBV9	TGTGCCAGCAGCTCTTACCCCGGACAGGCAATAGGTGGCTACACCTTC	CASSSYPGQAIGGYTF
TRBJ2-1	TRBD2	few	TRBV28	TGTGCCAGCAGTTTTTTGACCCGGGGGGACTACAATGAGCAGTTCTTC	CASSFLTRGDYNEQFF
TRBJ2-7	TRBD2	few	TRBV29-1	TGCAGCGCCGGACTAGCGGGAGAGGGAGAGCAGTACTTC	CSAGLAGEGEQYF
TRBJ2-1	.	many	TRBV20-1	TGCAGTACGCCTCGGGAAATTTACAATGAGCAGTTCTTC	CSTPREIYNEQFF
TRBJ2-1	TRBD2	many	TRBV20-1	TGCAGTGCTCAAGTAAGCGGGGATGAGCAGTTCTTC	CSAQVSGDEQFF
TRBJ1-1	.	few	TRBV28	TGTGCCTCATACTCTGAGGTAGGGAACACTGAAGCTTTCTTT	CASYSEVGNTEAFF
TRBJ2-2	TRBD2	.	TRBV12-3/TRBV12-4	TGTGCCGTGAGGACTAGCGGGAGTCGCAACACCGGGGAGCTGTTTTTT	CAVRTSGSRNTGELFF
TRBJ2-5	.	.	TRBV12-3/TRBV12-4	TGTGCCAGCAGTTTTGAGTGGGGGGAGACCCAGTACTTC	CASSFEWGETQYF
TRBJ1-5	.	many	TRBV20-1	TGCAGTGCTAGAACCCCGGGACACCTTAACAGCAATCAGCCCCAGCATTTT	CSARTPGHLNSNQPQHF
TRBJ2-7	TRBD2	many	TRBV4-2	TGTGCCAGCAGCCCTGGGACAGAGAAAACTAGCGGGAGGATCAACGAGCAGTACTTC	CASSPGTEKTSGRINEQYF
TRBJ2-5	.	many	TRBV6-6	TGTGCCTGCGAGGGTGACCTAGGGACCCAGTACTTC	CACEGDLGTQYF
TRBJ1-4	.	.	TRBV14	TGTGCCAGCAGCCAAGATCCCCGTCCTGAAAAACTGTTTTTT	CASSQDPRPEKLFF
TRBJ2-5	TRBD2	.	TRBV5-1	TGCGCCAGCAGCCAAGGTTCTACTAGCGGGAAAAGAGAGACCCAGTACTTC	CASSQGSTSGKRETQYF
TRBJ2-5	TRBD2	many	TRBV5-1	TGCGCCAGCAGCTTGCCTGGGACTAGAGAGACCCAGTACTTC	CASSLPGTRETQYF
TRBJ2-3	TRBD2	few	TRBV2	TGTGCCAGCAGGGGGGGGGGACTAGCCACCGGAGCGCAGTATTTT	CASRGGGLATGAQYF
TRBJ2-5	.	many	TRBV21-1	TGTGCCAGCAGCAAATGGCCGGGGGAAGAGACCCAGTACTTC	CASSKWPGEETQYF
TRBJ1-1	TRBD1	.	TRBV29-1	TGCAGCGTCCTTGACAGGGTAGACACTGAAGCTTTCTTT	CSVLDRVDTEAFF
TRBJ2-3	.	few	TRBV12-3/TRBV12-4	TGTGCCAGCAGTTCCAACAGGGATCCTGCGACAGATACGCAGTATTTT	CASSSNRDPATDTQYF
TRBJ2-3	.	many	TRBV5-1	TGCGCCAGCATCGTGGGGGAAAACACAGATACGCAGTATTTT	CASIVGENTDTQYF
TRBJ2-1	TRBD2	.	TRBV7-2	TGTGCCAGCAGTCCTCCTTCCGGGACTAGCGGGAGGTGGGAGCAGTTCTTC	CASSPPSGTSGRWEQFF
TRBJ2-7	.	.	TRBV5-1	TGCGCCAGCTCAGAGAGACAGGGAGGTTCCTACGAGCAGTACTTC	CASSERQGGSYEQYF
TRBJ1-2	TRBD1	many	TRBV6-5	TGTGCCAGCAGTTACTCGACCAGGGGGCAGCGCTATGGCTACACCTTC	CASSYSTRGQRYGYTF
TRBJ1-1	TRBD1	few	TRBV12-3/TRBV12-4	TGTGCCAGCAGCGGACAGGCGAACACTGAAGCTTTCTTT	CASSGQANTEAFF
TRBJ1-2	TRBD1	few	TRBV20-1	TGCAGTGCTAGAAACAGGGGCGAGGACTATGGCTACACCTTC	CSARNRGEDYGYTF
TRBJ2-5	TRBD2	few	TRBV10-3	TGTGCCATCAGGGAAACTAGCGGGAGGAAAGAGACCCAGTACTTC	CAIRETSGRKETQYF
TRBJ2-2	.	few	TRBV28	TGTGCCAGCAATCCGACACCCACCCGAAACACCGGGGAGCTGTTTTTT	CASNPTPTRNTGELFF
TRBJ2-3	.	many	TRBV7-3	TGTGCCAGCAGCTTCTTGGCCGCAGATACGCAGTATTTT	CASSFLAADTQYF
TRBJ1-1	.	many	TRBV12-3/TRBV12-4	TGTGCCAGCAGTTCCCTCCGGGACCCCAAAGGGAACACTGAAGCTTTCTTT	CASSSLRDPKGNTEAFF
TRBJ2-7	.	few	TRBV29-1	TGCAGCGTTGTTATAAGGGGGAGTATCGAGCAGTACTTC	CSVVIRGSIEQYF
TRBJ2-5	.	few	TRBV5-1	TGCGCCAGCAGCTCAAGCCGGACAGATCAAGAGACCCAGTACTTC	CASSSSRTDQETQYF
TRBJ2-1	TRBD2	.	TRBV19	TGTGCCAGTAGCCCGTGGGCGGGAGAGACGAGCAATGAGCAGTTCTTC	CASSPWAGETSNEQFF
TRBJ2-2	TRBD2	.	TRBV10-2	TGCGCCAGCACATCGGGATTTGGGGGAGGGAGAAACGGGGAGCTGTTTTTT	CASTSGFGGGRNGELFF
TRBJ1-3	.	.	TRBV20-1	TGCAGTGCTAGACCCGCTTTGTCACGAACGGGAAACACCATATATTTT	CSARPALSRTGNTIYF
TRBJ2-1	.	once	TRBV7-6	TGTGCCAGCGCCCCGCCTAGCGCCGCCTACAATGAGCAGTTCTTC	CASAPPSAAYNEQFF
TRBJ2-5	.	.	TRBV7-2	TGTGCCAGCAGCTCCGGGCGTGCAGAGACCCAGTACTTC	CASSSGRAETQYF
TRBJ2-7	TRBD1	few	TRBV7-2	TGTGCCAGCAGCTTATTATTGATGAGGGACAGGGGGCACGAGCAGTACTTC	CASSLLLMRDRGHEQYF
TRBJ2-1	TRBD2	.	TRBV5-1	TGCGCCAGCAGCTTGGTTCTTGTGGGCGGGAGCTCCTACAATGAGCAGTTCTTC	CASSLVLVGGSSYNEQFF
TRBJ2-5	.	many	TRBV20-1	TGCAGTGCTAGAGATGTACTAGGAAAAGAGACCCAGTACTTC	CSARDVLGKETQYF